This TCR beta chain was retrieved from a study of blood T cell repertoires in COVID-19. Looking at the study overall: Samples representing acute and convalescent COVID-19 were sourced from the United States, Italy and Spain.

CDR1 is SGHVS, CDR2 FQNEAQ, per germline. This CDR3 contains 13 residues. The ends lost 5 bases at V and 8 bases at J; junction bases unmatched: 8. Under the authors' procedure: Reference gene primer amplification gave estimated nucleated cell counts. Produced via immunoSEQ multiplex PCR; TCRdb's table is partial and in-frame only. V and J calls and clone size come straight from that table; D and trimming were deduced from the DNA. The data hold 100,000 to 150,000 clones, with approximately 90% observed a single time. The gene calls are TRBV7-8 and TRBJ1-2; TRBD1 agrees at 7 bases. Source material: peripheral blood. This clonotype originated in a man aged 35-49 years with acute or convalescent COVID-19. The DNA of the CDR3 is TGTGCCAGCAGCATAGACAGGGTATCCGGCTACACCTTC. As protein: CASSIDRVSGYTF.